This is a list of T cell receptor beta chains from one sample in a study of siplizumab effects on memory and regulatory T cells. Libraries were prepared by immunoSEQ multiplex PCR; TCRdb keeps only in-frame clonotypes and omits some of them. The profile shows 100,000 or so clones, around nine tenths of them singletons. Specimen: non-Treg CD4+ T cells sorted from blood. The receptors shown here come from a human donor in good health. The CDR3 runs from the conserved cysteine through the conserved F or W. D genes are given only for firm matches. Size is omitted from some rows. Given values are once, few, many or a class for expanded clones.

DNA | CDR3 | D | J | V | size
TGTGCCAGCAGCACGAGCGGGAGGCACAATGAGCAGTTCTTC | CASSTSGRHNEQFF | TRBD2 | TRBJ2-1 | TRBV9 | NA
TGCGCCAGCAGCCACCTGGACGGTAGCAATCAGCCCCAGCATTTT | CASSHLDGSNQPQHF | NA | TRBJ1-5 | TRBV4-1 | NA
TGTGCCAGCCGGCCGTTGACAGGGGGCGCGGGAGAGACCCAGTACTTC | CASRPLTGGAGETQYF | TRBD1 | TRBJ2-5 | TRBV2 | NA
TGCGCCAGCAGCCACAGACCGGGACAGAATGAAAAACTGTTTTTT | CASSHRPGQNEKLFF | TRBD1 | TRBJ1-4 | TRBV4-3 | NA
TGCGCCAGCAGCCAAGAGGTCGGAGAGCAGTACTTC | CASSQEVGEQYF | NA | TRBJ2-7 | TRBV4-1 | NA
TGTGCCAGCAGCAAAGCGGAGAAAGCGCAGTATTTT | CASSKAEKAQYF | NA | TRBJ2-3 | TRBV21-1 | NA
TGTGCCTGGAGTGAGGGGGAGAGTGGAAACACCATATATTTT | CAWSEGESGNTIYF | NA | TRBJ1-3 | TRBV30 | NA
TGTGCCAGCAAGACAGACTACGAGCAGTACTTC | CASKTDYEQYF | NA | TRBJ2-7 | TRBV28 | few
TGTGCCAGCAGCCCGGTTAGTAGCGGGAATACGCAGTATTTT | CASSPVSSGNTQYF | TRBD2 | TRBJ2-3 | TRBV28 | NA
TGTGCCAGCAGGGCTACAGGGGTTGCGGGCACTGAAGCTTTCTTT | CASRATGVAGTEAFF | TRBD1 | TRBJ1-1 | TRBV6-5 | NA
TGTGCCAGCAGCCCCCTCCCCGGGATTAGGTCGGATGAGCAGTTCTTC | CASSPLPGIRSDEQFF | NA | TRBJ2-1 | TRBV14 | NA
TGTGCCACCAGCAGAGATAAAAACAATCAGCCCCAGCATTTT | CATSRDKNNQPQHF | NA | TRBJ1-5 | TRBV15 | once
TGCGCCAGCAGGCCCTTCACGGGGGCGGACACTGAAGCTTTCTTT | CASRPFTGADTEAFF | NA | TRBJ1-1 | TRBV5-1 | once
TGTGCCAGCAGCGTGGGATTCTCCAAAAACATTCAGTACTTC | CASSVGFSKNIQYF | NA | TRBJ2-4 | TRBV9 | NA
TGCAGCGGAGAGACAACTAATGAAAAACTGTTTTTT | CSGETTNEKLFF | NA | TRBJ1-4 | TRBV29-1 | NA
TGTGCCAGCAGTTTGACACAAATCAGCCCCCAGCATTTT | CASSLTQISPQHF | NA | TRBJ1-5 | TRBV27 | NA
TGCGCCAGCAGCTCTGCCCCCGGGAGGGGCCAGCATTTT | CASSSAPGRGQHF | NA | TRBJ1-5 | TRBV5-1 | NA
TGCAGCGCGGTGCGGGGGGATAGAAACGAGCAGTACTTC | CSAVRGDRNEQYF | TRBD2 | TRBJ2-7 | TRBV29-1 | NA
TGCGCCAGCAGCCAAGATACGGGGATCGGTAACTATGGCTACACCTTC | CASSQDTGIGNYGYTF | NA | TRBJ1-2 | TRBV4-3 | NA
TGTGCCAGCAGTGAATGGCAGAACACTGAAGCTTTCTTT | CASSEWQNTEAFF | NA | TRBJ1-1 | TRBV25-1 | NA
TGTGCCAGCAGCTTGGCCCTGGGCGGAAAAAACATTCAGTACTTC | CASSLALGGKNIQYF | NA | TRBJ2-4 | TRBV5-8 | NA
TGTGCCACCAGCAGAGAGGGGCGTAACATTCAGTACTTC | CATSREGRNIQYF | NA | TRBJ2-4 | TRBV15 | NA
TGTGCCTGTGGGGACGGGAAGAACACTGAAGCTTTCTTT | CACGDGKNTEAFF | NA | TRBJ1-1 | TRBV30 | few
TGTGCCAGCAGTGATCTTCAACAGGGTGCCGGGGACATTCAGTACTTC | CASSDLQQGAGDIQYF | NA | TRBJ2-4 | TRBV25-1 | NA
TGTGCCAGCAGCTCCTCACTTGGACTAGCGGGGAGCAATGAGCAGTTCTTC | CASSSSLGLAGSNEQFF | TRBD2 | TRBJ2-1 | TRBV7-9 | NA
TGTGCCATCAGTGAGACGACAGCCGGCCTACCGAACACCGGGGAGCTGTTTTTT | CAISETTAGLPNTGELFF | NA | TRBJ2-2 | TRBV10-3 | NA
TGTGCCTGGAGTGTAAGCCTAGCGAGAGCAGAGACCCAGTACTTC | CAWSVSLARAETQYF | NA | TRBJ2-5 | TRBV30 | NA
TGTGCCAGCAGCTTAGGGGAGGGGGCCCGGGCCCAGTACTTC | CASSLGEGARAQYF | NA | TRBJ2-5 | TRBV7-6 | NA
TGCGCCAGCAGCCAAGGTGGTCAGGGGTTCTACAATGAGCAGTTCTTC | CASSQGGQGFYNEQFF | NA | TRBJ2-1 | TRBV4-1 | NA
TGTGCCAGCAGCCCCCGGCGGGGGGCGGTGAACACTGAAGCTTTCTTT | CASSPRRGAVNTEAFF | NA | TRBJ1-1 | TRBV11-3 | NA
TGTGCCTGGAGTGAAACCTACGAGCAGTACTTC | CAWSETYEQYF | NA | TRBJ2-7 | TRBV30 | NA
TGTGCCAGCAGGCGGGACAAGGGCAATCAGCCCCAGCATTTT | CASRRDKGNQPQHF | NA | TRBJ1-5 | TRBV28 | NA
TGTGCCAGCAGGGTCGACCTAGATGAGCAGTTCTTC | CASRVDLDEQFF | NA | TRBJ2-1 | TRBV2 | NA
TGCGCCAGCAGCTTCGGCCAGCGAGCTTTCTTT | CASSFGQRAFF | NA | TRBJ1-1 | TRBV5-1 | NA
TGTGCCTGGAGTGCGACTGGACTCAATGAGCAGTTCTTC | CAWSATGLNEQFF | NA | TRBJ2-1 | TRBV30 | NA
TGTGCCAGCAGCATGTTGGCGGGAGCAGGGTCGAGCATTCAGTACTTC | CASSMLAGAGSSIQYF | TRBD2 | TRBJ2-4 | TRBV5-6 | NA
TGTGCCAGCAGCTTAGAGACAGCCGGGGAGCTGTTTTTT | CASSLETAGELFF | NA | TRBJ2-2 | TRBV7-6 | NA
TGTGCCAGCAGCCAACAACTGGAGGGCACCATATATTTT | CASSQQLEGTIYF | NA | TRBJ1-3 | TRBV14 | NA
TGTGCCAGCACCCGATTACCGGGACTAGATGAGCAGTTCTTC | CASTRLPGLDEQFF | TRBD2 | TRBJ2-1 | TRBV6-5 | NA
TGTGCCAGCAGCTCACTAGAACACACAGATACGCAGTATTTT | CASSSLEHTDTQYF | NA | TRBJ2-3 | TRBV5-5 | NA
TGTGCCAGTAGTAACTGGGGCAATCAGCCCCAGCATTTT | CASSNWGNQPQHF | NA | TRBJ1-5 | TRBV19 | NA